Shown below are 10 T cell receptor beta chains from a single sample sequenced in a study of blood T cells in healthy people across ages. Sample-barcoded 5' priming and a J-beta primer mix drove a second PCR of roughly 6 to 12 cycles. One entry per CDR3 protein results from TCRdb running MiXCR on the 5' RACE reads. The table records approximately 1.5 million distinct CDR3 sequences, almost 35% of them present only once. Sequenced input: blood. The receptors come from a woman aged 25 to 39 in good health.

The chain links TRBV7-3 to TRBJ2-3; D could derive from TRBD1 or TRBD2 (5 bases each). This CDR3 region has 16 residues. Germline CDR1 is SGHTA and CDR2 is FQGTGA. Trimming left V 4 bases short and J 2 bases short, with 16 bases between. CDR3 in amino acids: CASSSGVPGNTDTQYF. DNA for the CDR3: TGTGCCAGCAGCTCCGGGGTCCCAGGGAACACAGATACGCAGTATTTT.

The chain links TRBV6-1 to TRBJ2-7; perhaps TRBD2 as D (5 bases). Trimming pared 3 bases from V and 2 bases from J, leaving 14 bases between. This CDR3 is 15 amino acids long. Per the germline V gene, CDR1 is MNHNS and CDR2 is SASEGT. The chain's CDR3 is CASSEEAGRTYEQYF. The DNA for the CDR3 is TGTGCCAGCAGTGAGGAGGCAGGTCGTACCTACGAGCAGTACTTC.

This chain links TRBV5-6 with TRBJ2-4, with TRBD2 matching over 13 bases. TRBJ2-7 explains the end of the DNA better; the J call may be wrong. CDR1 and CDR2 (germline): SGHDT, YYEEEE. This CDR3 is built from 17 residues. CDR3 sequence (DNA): TGTGCCAGCAGCCCCGGACTAGCGGGGGAGATGTCCTACGAGCAGTACTTC. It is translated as CASSPGLAGEMSYEQYF.

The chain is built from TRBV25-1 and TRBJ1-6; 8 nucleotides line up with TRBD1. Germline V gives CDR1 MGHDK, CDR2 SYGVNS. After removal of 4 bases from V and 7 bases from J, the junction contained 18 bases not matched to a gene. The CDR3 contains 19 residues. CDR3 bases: TGTGCCAGCAGTGGAACCTCAGGGGGCTCTTTGATAGCCAATTCACCCCTCCACTTT. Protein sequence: CASSGTSGGSLIANSPLHF.

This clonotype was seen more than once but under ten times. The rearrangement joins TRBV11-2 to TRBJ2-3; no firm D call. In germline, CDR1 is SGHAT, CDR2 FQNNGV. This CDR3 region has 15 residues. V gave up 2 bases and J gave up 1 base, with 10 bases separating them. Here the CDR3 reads CASSLTKLGTDTQYF. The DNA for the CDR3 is TGTGCCAGCAGCTTAACCAAACTGGGCACAGATACGCAGTATTTT. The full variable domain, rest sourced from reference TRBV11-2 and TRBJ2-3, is EAGVAQSPRYKIIEKRQSVAFWCNPISGHATLYWYQQILGQGPKLLIQFQNNGVVDDSQLPKDRFSAERLKGVDSTLKIQPAKLEDSAVYLCASSLTKLGTDTQYFGPGTRLTVL.

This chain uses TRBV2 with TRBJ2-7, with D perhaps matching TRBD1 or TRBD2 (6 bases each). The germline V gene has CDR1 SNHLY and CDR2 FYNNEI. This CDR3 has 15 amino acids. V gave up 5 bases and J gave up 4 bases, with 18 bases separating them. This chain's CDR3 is CASSPRGDRLYEQYF. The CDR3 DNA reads TGTGCCAGCAGTCCGAGGGGGGACCGGCTATACGAGCAGTACTTC.

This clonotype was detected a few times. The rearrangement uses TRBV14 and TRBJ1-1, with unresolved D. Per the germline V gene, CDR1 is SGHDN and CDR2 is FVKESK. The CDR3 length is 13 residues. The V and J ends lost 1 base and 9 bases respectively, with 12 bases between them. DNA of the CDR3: TGTGCCAGCAGCCAAGCTCTGGGAGGGAAAGCTTTCTTT. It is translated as CASSQALGGKAFF.

CDR3 loop: CASSETPQGQNSPLHF. DNA of the CDR3: TGTGCCAGCAGCGAGACCCCACAGGGCCAAAATTCACCCCTCCACTTT. This chain connects TRBV9 to TRBJ1-6; possible D gene TRBD1, 6 bases. CDR1 SGDLS and CDR2 YYNGEE come from the germline V gene. V shed 3 bases and J shed 7 bases, with 17 bases lying between them. There are 16 residues in the CDR3. The full variable domain, its missing parts supplied by reference TRBV9 and TRBJ1-6, is DSGVTQTPKHLITATGQRVTLRCSPRSGDLSVYWYQQSLDQGLQFLIQYYNGEERAKGNILERFSAQQFPDLHSELNLSSLELGDSALYFCASSETPQGQNSPLHFGNGTRLTVT.

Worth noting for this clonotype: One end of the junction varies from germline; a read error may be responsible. The CDR3 loop reads CAGSSKLAGGPDEQFF. The CDR3 DNA sequence: TGTGCCGGCAGCTCCAAACTAGCGGGAGGGCCTGATGAGCAGTTCTTC. The chain couples TRBV7-6 to TRBJ2-1; 13 bases agree with TRBD2. This CDR3 has 16 residues. Germline V gene lookup returns CDR1 SGHVS and CDR2 FNYEAQ.

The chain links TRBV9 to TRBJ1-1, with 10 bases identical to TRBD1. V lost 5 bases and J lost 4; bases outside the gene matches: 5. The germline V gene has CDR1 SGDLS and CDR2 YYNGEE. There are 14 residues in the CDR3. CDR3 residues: CASSATGGGTEAFF. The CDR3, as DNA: TGTGCCAGCAGTGCGACAGGGGGCGGCACTGAAGCTTTCTTT.